The 30 T cell receptor beta chains below come from one sample, sequenced in a study of response to subunit inactivated influenza vaccine. TCRdb re-called the RT-PCR reads with MiXCR, one entry per CDR3 protein. The sample contains roughly 460,000 distinct CDR3 sequences, 11% of which appear only once. The sample here was PBMCs from blood, taken about 6 weeks after vaccination. The receptors stem from a man aged 50-59 years who received an inactivated influenza vaccine.

Only a few counts were recorded for this clonotype. The chain employs TRBV6-6 and TRBJ1-1; D perhaps matches TRBD1 (6 bases). Trimming shortened V by 7 bases and J by 5 bases, and 14 bases separated the two germline ends. The CDR3 is made up of 13 amino acids. Germline lookup yields CDR1 MNHNY and CDR2 SVGAGI (reference sequence). CDR3 loop: CASTPRGFTEAFF. CDR3 bases: TGTGCCAGCACTCCCAGGGGATTTACTGAAGCTTTCTTT.

This clonotype was recorded a few times. This chain links TRBV6-1 with TRBJ1-1; D gene unclear. This CDR3 comprises 14 residues. Germline V gene sequence: CDR1 MNHNS, CDR2 SASEGT. V lost 10 bases to trimming and J lost 4 bases, with 19 bases between them. The chain's CDR3 is CATSPPGGGTEAFF. For the CDR3, the DNA is TGTGCCACTTCCCCTCCGGGTGGAGGCACTGAAGCTTTCTTT.

The chain has TRBV20-1 and TRBJ2-5, with 7 bases lining up with TRBD1. V shed 6 bases, J shed 3 bases, and the junction held 7 bases outside the gene matches. This CDR3 has 13 residues. Germline V gene sequence: CDR1 DFQATT, CDR2 SNEGSKA (reference sequence). CDR3 amino acids: CSAPITGEETQYF. CDR3 sequence (DNA): TGCAGTGCGCCGATTACAGGGGAAGAGACCCAGTACTTC.

This clonotype was counted a few times. The chain uses TRBV12-3 or TRBV12-4 and TRBJ2-2; D not resolved. The CDR3 consists of 14 residues. Trimming removed 5 bases at V and 0 bases at J, with 7 bases between. CDR3 loop: CASSGQTNTGELFF. Written as DNA, the CDR3 is TGTGCCAGCAGTGGCCAGACGAACACCGGGGAGCTGTTTTTT.

The chain is built from TRBV30 and TRBJ1-1; D call uncertain. With 1 base removed from V and 6 bases from J, the gap between germline ends came to 12 bases. The CDR3 has 13 amino acids. Germline values: CDR1 GTSNPN, CDR2 SVGIG (reference sequence). CDR3 region: CAWSGVAWAEAFF. The CDR3 DNA sequence: TGTGCCTGGAGTGGCGTGGCGTGGGCTGAAGCTTTCTTT.

This clonotype was detected only a few times. This chain joins TRBV28 and TRBJ2-1, with a possible D match to TRBD1 (6 bases). V was clipped by 8 bases and J by 2 bases, with 16 bases between them. Germline lookup yields CDR1 MDHEN and CDR2 SYDVKM. The CDR3 is 15 residues long. CDR3 sequence reads: CASRNRQETYNEQFF. In DNA form, the CDR3 reads TGTGCCAGCCGTAATCGACAGGAAACCTACAATGAGCAGTTCTTC.

There are many counts of this clonotype. The chain recombines TRBV20-1 with TRBJ2-5; 9 nucleotides match TRBD2. After removal of 6 bases from V and 3 bases from J, the junction contained 5 bases not matched to a gene. The CDR3 has 13 residues. The germline gives CDR1 DFQATT, CDR2 SNEGSKA (reference sequence). CDR3 DNA: TGCAGTGCCTCCAGCGGGAGGAAAGAGACCCAGTACTTC. Amino acids: CSASSGRKETQYF.

V is TRBV5-5 and J is TRBJ1-5; D ambiguous. The germline CDR1 and CDR2 sequences are SGHKS and YYEKEE (reference sequence). V was shortened by 0 bases and J by 4 bases, with 11 bases between the two germline ends. The CDR3 sequence is 15 residues long. The CDR3 DNA sequence: TGTGCCAGCAGCTTGGACAGTCAGCGTAATCAGCCCCAGCATTTT. Translated: CASSLDSQRNQPQHF. The full variable domain, with the rest looked up from reference TRBV5-5 and TRBJ1-5, is DAGVTQSPTHLIKTRGQQVTLRCSPISGHKSVSWYQQVLGQGPQFIFQYYEKEERGRGNFPDRFSARQFPNYSSELNVNALLLGDSALYLCASSLDSQRNQPQHFGDGTRLSIL.

This clonotype has just a few counts. This chain links TRBV28 with TRBJ1-4; no clear D gene. Germline V gene lookup returns CDR1 MDHEN and CDR2 SYDVKM. V gave up 5 bases and J gave up 0 bases, with 7 bases separating them. The CDR3 is 14 residues long. CDR3: CASSPFATNEKLFF. The DNA of the CDR3 is TGTGCCAGCAGTCCTTTTGCAACTAATGAAAAACTGTTTTTT. The full variable domain, its missing parts supplied by reference TRBV28 and TRBJ1-4, is DVKVTQSSRYLVKRTGEKVFLECVQDMDHENMFWYRQDPGLGLRLIYFSYDVKMKEKGDIPEGYSVSREKKERFSLILESASTNQTSMYLCASSPFATNEKLFFGSGTQLSVL.

The J gene is TRBJ2-3, the V gene TRBV6-4; D might be TRBD2 (6 bases). The CDR3 spans 13 residues. Trimming removed 8 bases at V and 2 bases at J, with 11 bases between. Germline V gives CDR1 MRHNA, CDR2 SNTAGT. The CDR3 is CASGRGVTDTQYF. The DNA for the CDR3 is TGTGCCAGCGGGCGCGGGGTCACAGATACGCAGTATTTT.

This clonotype has more than one count but fewer than ten. The chain employs TRBV12-3 or TRBV12-4 and TRBJ1-2; no definite D call. This CDR3 contains 15 residues. The V end lost 3 bases, the J end lost 5 bases, and 16 bases lay between the germline ends. Here the CDR3 DNA reads TGTGCCAGCAGTTTGGGGTTAAGGGTGGGGTATGGCTACACCTTC. Protein: CASSLGLRVGYGYTF.

This clonotype was detected only a few times. V gene TRBV15 combines with J gene TRBJ2-7, with 13 bases identical to TRBD2. The CDR3 totals 19 residues. Germline CDR1 is LNHNV and CDR2 is YYDKDF (reference sequence). J was trimmed by 5 bases and V by 0 bases; bases with no gene match: 13. CDR3: CATSREGRLAGGRVDEQYF. Here the CDR3 DNA reads TGTGCCACCAGCAGAGAGGGTCGACTAGCGGGAGGACGGGTCGACGAGCAGTACTTC.

This clonotype was seen more than once but under ten times. The V call is TRBV6-5, the J call TRBJ1-6; D is unclear. Germline V CDR1 and CDR2: MNHEY, SVGAGI. This CDR3 is built from 16 residues. V was pared by 3 bases and J by 1 base, with 10 bases between. The CDR3: CASSYLRGSYNSPLHF. The CDR3 DNA reads TGTGCCAGCAGTTATCTGCGAGGGTCCTATAATTCACCCCTCCACTTT.

This clonotype was counted ten times or more. In DNA form, the CDR3 reads TGTGCCAGCAGTTTAGCAGGGCGTCGCACTGAAGCTTTCTTT. This encodes CASSLAGRRTEAFF. The V and J genes are TRBV28 and TRBJ1-1; TRBD1 is a possible D gene (5 bases). Germline V gene lookup returns CDR1 MDHEN and CDR2 SYDVKM. V was cut by 2 bases and J by 4 bases, with 11 bases left in between. The CDR3 totals 14 residues.

This clonotype was seen a handful of times. V usage is TRBV6-2 or TRBV6-3 and J usage is TRBJ1-2; D remains ambiguous. CDR3 length equals 14 residues. The germline CDR1 and CDR2 sequences are MNHEY and SVGEGT. V was trimmed by 6 bases and J by 7 bases, leaving 18 bases between them. The CDR3, as DNA: TGTGCCAGCAGGCAAGACACCCGAAGAGGTGGCTACACCTTC. Its translation: CASRQDTRRGGYTF.

This clonotype came up a few times. J is TRBJ1-4 and V is TRBV4-3; D perhaps matches TRBD1 (5 bases). The CDR3 spans 16 residues. Trimming left V 0 bases short and J 0 bases short, with 8 bases between. In germline, CDR1 is LGHNA, CDR2 YSLEER. The CDR3: CASSQDWGSTNEKLFF. The CDR3 DNA sequence: TGCGCCAGCAGCCAAGATTGGGGGTCAACTAATGAAAAACTGTTTTTT.

The chain links TRBV25-1 to TRBJ1-4; no clear D gene. This CDR3 region has 14 residues. Germline lookup yields CDR1 MGHDK and CDR2 SYGVNS. The V end was cut by 8 bases, the J end by 5 bases, with 15 bases between. The DNA of the CDR3 is TGTGCCAGCGCCCCGGACGGAAAAAATGAAAAACTGTTTTTT. Its translation is CASAPDGKNEKLFF.

This clonotype was recorded many times. V gene TRBV6-1 combines with J gene TRBJ1-1, with D possibly TRBD1 on 5 matching bases. The V and J ends lost 6 bases and 0 bases respectively, with 11 bases between them. Germline V gene lookup returns CDR1 MNHNS and CDR2 SASEGT. The CDR3 spans 14 residues. CDR3 loop: CASRAGRMNTEAFF. The CDR3 DNA is TGTGCCAGCAGAGCGGGACGGATGAACACTGAAGCTTTCTTT.

The table lists this clonotype with a few counts. V is TRBV4-3 and J is TRBJ1-1, with no clear D. Germline lookup yields CDR1 LGHNA and CDR2 YSLEER. The CDR3 has 16 residues. Trimming left V 0 bases short and J 0 bases short, with 11 bases between. Here the CDR3 DNA reads TGCGCCAGCAGCCAAGACATGCGGGCCTTGAACACTGAAGCTTTCTTT. Translation: CASSQDMRALNTEAFF.

The sample holds many counts of this clonotype. This rearrangement joins TRBV10-3 to TRBJ1-5; D ambiguous. V was clipped by 3 bases and J by 9 bases, with 12 bases between them. Germline V lookup: CDR1 ENHRY, CDR2 SYGVKD. The CDR3 contains 13 residues. CDR3: CAISDQPSSPQHF. Here the CDR3 DNA reads TGTGCCATCAGTGATCAACCGTCCTCGCCCCAGCATTTT.

The chain carries TRBV11-2 and TRBJ2-1, with a tentative D call TRBD2 (6 bases). The V gene's germline CDR1 is SGHAT and CDR2 FQNNGV. Trimming cost V 8 bases and J 7 bases, with 21 bases left between them. This CDR3 comprises 15 residues. CDR3 residues: CASRRWRGYGNEQFF. In DNA, the CDR3 is TGTGCCAGCCGACGGTGGAGGGGTTATGGAAATGAGCAGTTCTTC.

This chain uses TRBV12-3 or TRBV12-4 with TRBJ2-3; D remains ambiguous. V lost 7 bases, J lost 0 bases, and 11 bases lay in between. The length of the CDR3 is 14 residues. The CDR3 protein is CASTVTLSTDTQYF. In DNA, the CDR3 is TGTGCCAGCACCGTTACCCTTAGCACAGATACGCAGTATTTT.

This chain joins TRBV29-1 and TRBJ1-4, with D unclear. There are 12 residues in the CDR3. The V gene lost 4 bases and the J gene lost 7 bases, with 10 bases spanning the gap. The germline CDR1 and CDR2 sequences are SQVTM and ANQGSEA. The CDR3: CSVGRPGEKLFF. CDR3 bases: TGCAGCGTTGGTAGGCCGGGTGAAAAACTGTTTTTT.

This rearrangement joins TRBV29-1 to TRBJ2-1, with 9 bases fitting TRBD1. The CDR3 has 13 amino acids. Germline V gene sequence: CDR1 SQVTM, CDR2 ANQGSEA. Trimming cost V 8 bases and J 7 bases; bases outside gene matches: 9. This CDR3 is CSSRGDRANEQFF. In DNA form, the CDR3 reads TGCAGCTCGAGGGGGGACAGGGCTAATGAGCAGTTCTTC.

The table lists this clonotype with a few counts. A read error may produce the germline difference seen at one junction end. V usage is TRBV7-9 and J usage is TRBJ2-7; 8 positions match TRBD1. From germline, CDR1 is SEHNR and CDR2 FQNEAQ (reference sequence). The length of the CDR3 is 12 residues. CDR3 coding DNA: TGTGCCAGCAGCCAGGGACAGGCCAAGGAGGACTTC. This codes for CASSQGQAKEDF.

The chain couples TRBV11-1 to TRBJ2-1; 7 nucleotides match TRBD2. V dropped 4 bases and J dropped 3; count of bases not matched to a gene: 18. Germline CDR1 is SGHAT and CDR2 is FQDESV (reference sequence). The CDR3 length is 19 residues. CDR3 bases: TGTGCCAGCAGCTCGCTAAGGTCAGCCGGGACTATATACTACAATGAGCAGTTCTTC. It translates to CASSSLRSAGTIYYNEQFF.

In its sample, this clonotype was seen a few times. This sequence joins TRBV7-9 and TRBJ1-6, with D possibly being TRBD1 (5 bases). CDR1 is SEHNR, CDR2 FQNEAQ, per germline (reference sequence). Trimming removed 5 bases at V and 8 bases at J, with 13 bases between. The CDR3 length is 14 residues. CDR3 sequence: CASSIGTRDSPLHF. Here the CDR3 DNA reads TGTGCCAGCAGCATCGGGACTCGTGATTCACCCCTCCACTTT.

The sample holds a few counts of this clonotype. The chain uses TRBV9 and TRBJ2-1; TRBD2 agrees at 8 bases. CDR1 SGDLS and CDR2 YYNGEE come from the germline V gene. V lost 1 base and J lost 9; bases outside the gene matches: 6. The CDR3 has 14 amino acids. Here the CDR3 DNA reads TGTGCCAGCAGCGTACGGGGGGGGGCAAGTGAGCAGTTCTTC. Translation gives CASSVRGGASEQFF.

The sample holds a few counts of this clonotype. The chain joins TRBV28 to TRBJ2-5; 8 nucleotides match TRBD1. Germline V gives CDR1 MDHEN, CDR2 SYDVKM. The V and J ends lost 5 bases and 1 base, in that order; junction bases with no gene match: 6. This CDR3 has 15 amino acids. Here the CDR3 reads CASSRPGTGQETQYF. The CDR3 nucleotides read TGTGCCAGCAGTCGCCCCGGGACAGGCCAAGAGACCCAGTACTTC. Supplemented by reference TRBV28 and TRBJ2-5, the full variable domain reads DVKVTQSSRYLVKRTGEKVFLECVQDMDHENMFWYRQDPGLGLRLIYFSYDVKMKEKGDIPEGYSVSREKKERFSLILESASTNQTSMYLCASSRPGTGQETQYFGPGTRLLVL.

V and J are TRBV9 and TRBJ2-3; D remains ambiguous. The germline V gene has CDR1 SGDLS and CDR2 YYNGEE. The germline V and J ends were trimmed by 2 bases and 2 bases, with 12 bases remaining between them. The CDR3 contains 15 residues. The CDR3 here is CASSVRPNPTDTQYF. The CDR3 DNA reads as TGTGCCAGCAGCGTCCGTCCTAACCCCACAGATACGCAGTATTTT.